The clone carrying this TCR beta chain was seen ten or more times. No antigen is known for it. This sample was included in a study of T cell repertoires in cytomegalovirus infection. After removal of 9 bases from V and 2 bases from J, the junction contained 3 bases not matched to a gene. In germline, CDR1 is LNHNV, CDR2 YYDKDF (reference sequence). The CDR3 is 12 residues long. TCRdb analysed the reads with MiXCR anew, one entry per CDR3 protein. Among 100,000 or so distinct CDR3 sequences listed, 25% to 30% were seen once. The genes are TRBV15 and TRBJ2-7; 8 nucleotides match TRBD1. Sample: CD8+ T cells from cultured PBMCs, taken from culture after CMV antigen stimulation. This sequence was found in a human donor in good health (CMV status not recorded). Some clones in this sample may be carry-over from other donors' samples. The CDR3 region has the DNA TGTGCCACGCGGGACAGGACCTACGAGCAGTACTTC. Its protein is CATRDRTYEQYF.